A selection of T cell receptor beta chains follows, all from one sample in a study of CD8 T cells in ankylosing spondylitis. From the 5' RACE reads, TCRdb called clonotypes with MiXCR, one entry per CDR3 protein. The data contain about 480,000 distinct CDR3 sequences, roughly a sixth of them seen just once; the ten biggest clones take up around 0.92%. What was sequenced was blood, either unsorted or a sorted T cell fraction (not recorded which). The receptor set was obtained from a male donor with ankylosing spondylitis. CDR3s include the opening cysteine and the closing phenylalanine or tryptophan. A D gene is named only where the DNA matches it firmly. The size field is filled for only some rows; it gives once, few, many or a size class.

v_gene: TRBV20-1; d_gene: .; abundance: few; j_gene: TRBJ2-7; CDR3aa: CSARNSVPPYEQYF; CDR3nt: TGCAGTGCTAGGAATAGCGTCCCCCCCTACGAGCAGTACTTC
v_gene: TRBV6-2/TRBV6-3; d_gene: TRBD2; abundance: .; j_gene: TRBJ2-1; CDR3aa: CASSYSSRSGLAGAVEQFF; CDR3nt: TGTGCCAGCAGTTACTCGTCTAGGTCGGGACTAGCGGGAGCGGTTGAGCAGTTCTTC
v_gene: TRBV11-2; d_gene: TRBD2; abundance: few; j_gene: TRBJ2-5; CDR3aa: CASSPRLAGEETQYF; CDR3nt: TGTGCCAGCAGCCCCCGACTAGCGGGGGAAGAGACCCAGTACTTC
v_gene: TRBV14; d_gene: TRBD2; abundance: .; j_gene: TRBJ2-1; CDR3aa: CASSMRGGLGNEQFF; CDR3nt: TGTGCCAGCAGCATGCGGGGGGGCCTTGGCAATGAGCAGTTCTTC
v_gene: TRBV7-2; d_gene: .; abundance: few; j_gene: TRBJ1-2; CDR3aa: CASSLEVFGNYGYTF; CDR3nt: TGTGCCAGCAGCTTAGAAGTCTTCGGGAACTATGGCTACACCTTC
v_gene: TRBV5-1; d_gene: .; abundance: .; j_gene: TRBJ2-7; CDR3aa: CASSPTLGVSSYEQYF; CDR3nt: TGCGCCAGCAGCCCCACCCTCGGGGTTAGCTCCTACGAGCAGTACTTC
v_gene: TRBV19; d_gene: TRBD1; abundance: .; j_gene: TRBJ2-5; CDR3aa: CASSSDRGRRETQYF; CDR3nt: TGTGCCAGTAGTTCAGACAGGGGGCGGCGAGAGACCCAGTACTTC
v_gene: TRBV9; d_gene: .; abundance: many; j_gene: TRBJ2-6; CDR3aa: CASSVEGSGANVLTF; CDR3nt: TGTGCCAGCAGCGTAGAAGGGTCTGGGGCCAACGTCCTGACTTTC
v_gene: TRBV5-6; d_gene: .; abundance: many; j_gene: TRBJ1-2; CDR3aa: CASSITGSHFGYTF; CDR3nt: TGTGCCAGCAGTATTACGGGGTCCCACTTTGGCTACACCTTC
v_gene: TRBV5-1; d_gene: .; abundance: few; j_gene: TRBJ2-3; CDR3aa: CASSLGTDSTDTQYF; CDR3nt: TGCGCCAGCAGCTTGGGGACAGACAGCACAGATACGCAGTATTTT
v_gene: TRBV7-3; d_gene: .; abundance: .; j_gene: TRBJ1-3; CDR3aa: CASSLGATGNTIYF; CDR3nt: TGTGCCAGCAGCTTAGGAGCGACTGGAAACACCATATATTTT
v_gene: TRBV11-2; d_gene: .; abundance: few; j_gene: TRBJ1-1; CDR3aa: CASSLWLHGGPGARIHRVAFF; CDR3nt: TGTGCCAGCAGCTTATGGTTGCACGGGGGACCCGGGGCGCGCATCCATCGGGTAGCTTTCTTT
v_gene: TRBV9; d_gene: TRBD1; abundance: .; j_gene: TRBJ2-1; CDR3aa: CASSVVGDRVLNEQFF; CDR3nt: TGTGCCAGCAGCGTAGTCGGAGACAGGGTATTGAATGAGCAGTTCTTC
v_gene: TRBV18; d_gene: .; abundance: .; j_gene: TRBJ2-1; CDR3aa: CASSVGQGSYNEQFF; CDR3nt: TGTGCCAGCTCCGTCGGGCAGGGGTCCTACAATGAGCAGTTCTTC
v_gene: TRBV2; d_gene: .; abundance: few; j_gene: TRBJ1-4; CDR3aa: CASSYGRGNEKLFF; CDR3nt: TGTGCCAGCAGTTATGGGCGGGGTAATGAAAAACTGTTTTTT
v_gene: TRBV11-2; d_gene: TRBD2; abundance: many; j_gene: TRBJ2-2; CDR3aa: CASSSSGTNTGELFF; CDR3nt: TGTGCCAGCAGCAGTAGCGGGACGAACACCGGGGAGCTGTTTTTT